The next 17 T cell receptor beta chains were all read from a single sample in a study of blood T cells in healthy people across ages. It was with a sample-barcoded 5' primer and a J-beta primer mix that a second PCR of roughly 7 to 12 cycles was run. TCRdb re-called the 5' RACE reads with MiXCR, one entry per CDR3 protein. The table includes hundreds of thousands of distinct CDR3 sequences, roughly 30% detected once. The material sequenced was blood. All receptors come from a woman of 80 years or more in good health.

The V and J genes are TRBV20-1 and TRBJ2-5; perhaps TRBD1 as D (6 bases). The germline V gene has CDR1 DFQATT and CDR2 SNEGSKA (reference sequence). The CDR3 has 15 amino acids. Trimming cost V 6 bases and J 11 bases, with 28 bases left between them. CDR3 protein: CSAQRRGGIVNEQYF. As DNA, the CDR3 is TGCAGTGCCCAGAGACGAGGGGGTATCGTCAATGAGCAGTACTTC.

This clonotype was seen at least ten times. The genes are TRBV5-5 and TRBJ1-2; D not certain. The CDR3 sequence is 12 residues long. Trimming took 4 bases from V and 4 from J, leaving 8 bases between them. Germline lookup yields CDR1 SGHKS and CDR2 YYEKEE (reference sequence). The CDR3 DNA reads TGTGCCAGCAGCCACCAAACCTATGGCTACACCTTC. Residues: CASSHQTYGYTF.

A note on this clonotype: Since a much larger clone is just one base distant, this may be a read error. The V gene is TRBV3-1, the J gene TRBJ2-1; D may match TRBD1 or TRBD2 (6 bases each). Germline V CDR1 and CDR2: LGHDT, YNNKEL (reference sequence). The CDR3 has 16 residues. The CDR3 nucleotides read TGTGCCAGCAGCAAAAGGCCAGGGGACTCCTTCAATGAGCAGATCTTC. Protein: CASSKRPGDSFNEQIF.

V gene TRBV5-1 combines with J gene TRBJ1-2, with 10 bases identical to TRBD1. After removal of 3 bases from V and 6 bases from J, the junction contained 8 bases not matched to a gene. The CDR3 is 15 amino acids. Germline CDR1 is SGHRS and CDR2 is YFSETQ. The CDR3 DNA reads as TGCGCCAGCAGCTCACCGGGACAGGGGTTTGATGGCTACACCTTC. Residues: CASSSPGQGFDGYTF.

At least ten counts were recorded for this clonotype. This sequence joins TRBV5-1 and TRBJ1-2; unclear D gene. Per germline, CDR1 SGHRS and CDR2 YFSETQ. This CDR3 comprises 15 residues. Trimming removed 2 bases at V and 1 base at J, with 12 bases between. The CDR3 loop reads CASSLTSINNYGYTF. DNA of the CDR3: TGCGCCAGCAGCTTAACAAGCATAAATAACTATGGCTACACCTTC.

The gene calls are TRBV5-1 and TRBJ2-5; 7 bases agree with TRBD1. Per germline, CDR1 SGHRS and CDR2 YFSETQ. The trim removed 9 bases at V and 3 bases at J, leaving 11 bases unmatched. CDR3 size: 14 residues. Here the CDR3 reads CATSTGRTEETQYF. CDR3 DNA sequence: TGCGCCACCTCGACAGGGAGAACGGAAGAGACCCAGTACTTC.

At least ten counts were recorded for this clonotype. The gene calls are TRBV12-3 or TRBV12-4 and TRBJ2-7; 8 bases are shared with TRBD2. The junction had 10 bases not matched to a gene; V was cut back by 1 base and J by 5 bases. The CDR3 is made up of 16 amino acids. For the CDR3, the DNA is TGTGCCAGCAGTTTAGGATCTGTGACTAGCGATCACGAGCAGTACTTC. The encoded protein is CASSLGSVTSDHEQYF.

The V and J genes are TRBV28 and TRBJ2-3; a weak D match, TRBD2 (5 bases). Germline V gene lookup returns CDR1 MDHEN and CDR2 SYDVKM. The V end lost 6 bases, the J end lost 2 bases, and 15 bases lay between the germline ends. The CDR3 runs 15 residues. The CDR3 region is CASSRSPGSTDTQYF. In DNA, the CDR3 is TGTGCCAGCAGCCGCTCCCCGGGGTCCACAGATACGCAGTATTTT.

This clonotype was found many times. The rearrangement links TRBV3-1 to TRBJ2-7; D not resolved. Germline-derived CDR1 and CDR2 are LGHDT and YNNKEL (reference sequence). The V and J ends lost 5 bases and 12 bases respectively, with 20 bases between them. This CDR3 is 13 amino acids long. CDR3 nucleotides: TGTGCCAGCAGCTTTACCTCGGCGGCGAATCGGTACTTC. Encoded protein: CASSFTSAANRYF.

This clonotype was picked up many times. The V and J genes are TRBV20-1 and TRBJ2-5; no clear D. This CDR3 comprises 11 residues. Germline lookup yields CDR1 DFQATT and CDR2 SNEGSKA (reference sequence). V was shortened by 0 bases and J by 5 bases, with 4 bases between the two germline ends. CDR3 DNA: TGCAGTGCTAGAGAGGGGGAGACCCAGTACTTC. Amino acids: CSAREGETQYF.

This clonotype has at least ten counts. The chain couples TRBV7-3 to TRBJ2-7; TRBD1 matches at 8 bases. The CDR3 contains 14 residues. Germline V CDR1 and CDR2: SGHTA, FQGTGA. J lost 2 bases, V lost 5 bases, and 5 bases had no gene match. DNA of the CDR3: TGTGCCAGCAGCCTCGACAGGGGTCCCTACGAGCAGTACTTC. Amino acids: CASSLDRGPYEQYF.

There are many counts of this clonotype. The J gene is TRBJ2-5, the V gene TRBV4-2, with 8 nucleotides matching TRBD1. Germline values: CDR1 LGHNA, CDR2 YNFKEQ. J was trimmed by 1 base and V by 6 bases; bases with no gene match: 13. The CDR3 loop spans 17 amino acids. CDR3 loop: CASSPLAGGIAQETQYF. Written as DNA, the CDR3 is TGTGCCAGCAGTCCCCTAGCAGGGGGCATTGCCCAAGAGACCCAGTACTTC.

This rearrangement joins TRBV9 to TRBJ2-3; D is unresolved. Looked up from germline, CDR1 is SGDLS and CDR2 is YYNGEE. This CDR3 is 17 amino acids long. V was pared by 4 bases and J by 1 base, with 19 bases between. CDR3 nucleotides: TGTGCCAGCAGCCCCACGCTTCAACCGGGCGGCACAGATACGCAGTATTTT. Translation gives CASSPTLQPGGTDTQYF.

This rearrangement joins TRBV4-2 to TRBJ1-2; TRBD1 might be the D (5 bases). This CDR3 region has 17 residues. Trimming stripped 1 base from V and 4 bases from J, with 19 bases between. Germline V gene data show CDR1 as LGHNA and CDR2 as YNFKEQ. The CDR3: CASSQGMWGNEGYGYTF. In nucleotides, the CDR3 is TGTGCCAGCAGCCAAGGAATGTGGGGGAACGAGGGCTATGGCTACACCTTC.

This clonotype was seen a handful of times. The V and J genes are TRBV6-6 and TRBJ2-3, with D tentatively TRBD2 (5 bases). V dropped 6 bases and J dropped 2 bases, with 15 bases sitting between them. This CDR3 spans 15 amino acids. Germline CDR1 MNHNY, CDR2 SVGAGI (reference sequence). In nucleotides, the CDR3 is TGTGCCAGCAGCTACGGGGTGGGTGCCACAGATACGCAGTATTTT. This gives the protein CASSYGVGATDTQYF.

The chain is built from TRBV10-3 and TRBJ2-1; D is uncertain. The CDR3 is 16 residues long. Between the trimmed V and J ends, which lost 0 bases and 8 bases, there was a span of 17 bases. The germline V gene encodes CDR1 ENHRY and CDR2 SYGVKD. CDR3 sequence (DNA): TGTGCCATCAGTGAGTCAAGAGCGCGAAGCTCCTATGAGCAGTTCTTC. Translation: CAISESRARSSYEQFF.

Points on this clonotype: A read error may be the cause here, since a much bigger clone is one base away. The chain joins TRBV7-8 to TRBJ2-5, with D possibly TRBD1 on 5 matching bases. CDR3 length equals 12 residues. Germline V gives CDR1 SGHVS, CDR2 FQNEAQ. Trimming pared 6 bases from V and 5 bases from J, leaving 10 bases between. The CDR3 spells CASRQGWETQYF. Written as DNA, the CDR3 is TGTGCCAGCAGGCAGGGTTGGGAGACCCAGTACTTC. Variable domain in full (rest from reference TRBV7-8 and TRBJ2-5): GAGVSQSPRYKVAKRGQDVALRCDPISGHVSLFWYQQALGQGPEFLTYFQNEAQLDKSGLPSDRFFAERPEGSVSTLKIQRTQQEDSAVYLCASRQGWETQYFGPGTRLLVL.